The source of this T cell receptor (beta chain) is a study of blood T cell repertoires in COVID-19. The trim removed 6 bases at V and 2 bases at J, leaving 4 bases unmatched. Germline assignment: CDR1 MNHEY and CDR2 SVGAGI. The CDR3 loop spans 15 amino acids. Some clones are missing from TCRdb's copy, which holds only in-frame ones; the method was immunoSEQ multiplex PCR. The sample contains around 270,000 clones, around 90% of which appear only once. The V call is TRBV6-5, the J call TRBJ2-7, with 13 bases aligning to TRBD2. Source material: PBMCs or T cells enriched from blood (not recorded which). This clonotype was sampled from a woman between 40 and 50 years old who had been exposed to COVID-19. Written as DNA, the CDR3 is TGTGCCAGCAGCTCCGGGACTAGCGGGGCCTACGAGCAGTACGTC. Residues: CASSSGTSGAYEQYV.